This is a list of T cell receptor beta chains from one sample in a study of identifying expanded T cells in peripheral blood. Data came from immunoSEQ multiplex PCR; TCRdb stores just in-frame clones and leaves some out. The sample lists about 58,000 clones; around 83% were seen once. The specimen sequenced was blood. These receptors were taken from a person aged 18 to 70 in good health. The CDR3 runs from the conserved cysteine through the conserved F or W. The D gene is left open where the match is weak. Expanded clones are given a class, and other clones once, few, many or no size at all.

size	J	V	D	CDR3	DNA
NA	TRBJ2-1	TRBV2	TRBD2	CASKLSSGGGSEQFF	TGTGCCAGCAAGCTGTCTAGCGGGGGGGGAAGTGAGCAGTTCTTC
NA	TRBJ1-1	TRBV5-1	NA	CASSSDIVTEAFF	TGCGCCAGCAGCTCCGATATCGTAACTGAAGCTTTCTTT
once	TRBJ2-2	TRBV9	NA	CASRGPDGELFF	TGTGCCAGCAGGGGGCCGGACGGGGAGCTGTTTTTT
few	TRBJ2-3	TRBV18	TRBD1	CASSPPGQGTDTQYF	TGTGCCAGCTCACCGCCGGGACAGGGTACAGATACGCAGTATTTT
few	TRBJ2-6	TRBV7-2	NA	CASSSRTGSGANVLTF	TGTGCCAGCAGCTCAAGGACGGGCTCTGGGGCCAACGTCCTGACTTTC
NA	TRBJ2-1	TRBV2	NA	CASERDHTNNEQFF	TGTGCCAGTGAACGGGACCACACAAACAATGAGCAGTTCTTC
NA	TRBJ2-3	TRBV9	TRBD2	CASSLGLAGGGTDTQYF	TGTGCCAGCAGCCTGGGACTAGCGGGAGGGGGGACAGATACGCAGTATTTT
NA	TRBJ2-3	TRBV30	NA	CAWTAVGDTQYF	TGTGCCTGGACCGCCGTGGGGGATACGCAGTATTTT
NA	TRBJ1-2	TRBV10-3	TRBD1	CAIGKTGGIGYTF	TGTGCCATCGGCAAGACAGGGGGTATTGGCTACACCTTC
NA	TRBJ2-5	TRBV5-1	NA	CASSLDGRGQETQYF	TGCGCCAGCAGCTTGGACGGGAGAGGGCAAGAGACCCAGTACTTC
NA	TRBJ1-2	TRBV2	NA	CASSEAGSYYGYTF	TGTGCCAGCAGTGAGGCGGGGTCTTACTATGGCTACACCTTC
NA	TRBJ1-3	TRBV6-1	NA	CASFGGNTIYF	TGTGCCAGCTTTGGAGGAAACACCATATATTTT
NA	TRBJ2-7	TRBV4-1	NA	CASSQDQTNLDEQYF	TGCGCCAGCAGCCAAGATCAGACTAACCTTGACGAGCAGTACTTC
NA	TRBJ1-2	TRBV6-1	TRBD1	CASSQSGTAFYGYTF	TGTGCCAGCAGCCAATCCGGGACAGCCTTCTATGGCTACACCTTC
NA	TRBJ1-4	TRBV9	TRBD1	CASSLGTGSEKLFF	TGTGCCAGCAGCCTAGGGACAGGTAGTGAAAAACTGTTTTTT
NA	TRBJ1-2	TRBV5-1	TRBD1	CASREDRGGYTF	TGCGCCAGCAGAGAAGACAGGGGTGGCTACACCTTC
NA	TRBJ1-4	TRBV28	NA	CASRHRPGHLPEKLFF	TGTGCCAGCAGGCACAGGCCGGGACACCTTCCTGAAAAACTGTTTTTT
NA	TRBJ2-1	TRBV10-2	TRBD2	CASKIAGGLNEQFF	TGCGCCAGCAAAATAGCGGGGGGGCTCAATGAGCAGTTCTTC
NA	TRBJ1-1	TRBV2	NA	CASTSDPTKNTEAFF	TGTGCCAGCACTTCTGACCCCACAAAGAACACTGAAGCTTTCTTT
once	TRBJ2-2	TRBV30	NA	CAWSAIGAGELFF	TGTGCCTGGAGTGCGATTGGGGCCGGGGAGCTGTTTTTT
NA	TRBJ2-5	TRBV7-2	NA	CASSPPLEETQYF	TGTGCCAGCAGCCCACCGCTCGAGGAGACCCAGTACTTC
NA	TRBJ2-7	TRBV4-3	NA	CASSPTFPGEQYF	TGCGCCAGCAGCCCGACTTTCCCGGGCGAGCAGTACTTC
NA	TRBJ1-1	TRBV5-1	NA	CASSFGHGGEREAFF	TGCGCCAGCAGCTTCGGGCATGGTGGGGAGAGGGAAGCTTTCTTT
NA	TRBJ2-3	TRBV27	NA	CASSGYPPPQGPGSGHTDTQYF	TGTGCCAGCAGTGGGTACCCCCCCCCGCAGGGCCCGGGGAGCGGACACACAGATACGCAGTATTTT
NA	TRBJ2-1	TRBV2	TRBD2	CASSEGGRQQFF	TGTGCCAGCAGTGAGGGAGGGCGACAGCAGTTCTTC
NA	TRBJ2-5	TRBV7-9	TRBD2	CASSLVGTRAETQYF	TGTGCCAGCAGCTTAGTGGGGACTAGAGCAGAGACCCAGTACTTC
NA	TRBJ1-1	TRBV5-1	TRBD1	CASSGDRGITEAFF	TGCGCCAGCAGCGGAGACAGGGGAATCACTGAAGCTTTCTTT
medium-sized	TRBJ1-5	TRBV7-2	TRBD1	CASSTQGAQPQHF	TGTGCCAGCAGCACACAGGGGGCTCAGCCCCAGCATTTT
NA	TRBJ1-4	TRBV30	NA	CAWEPRGGLWENEKLFF	TGTGCCTGGGAACCTCGGGGGGGTCTTTGGGAGAATGAAAAACTGTTTTTT
NA	TRBJ2-5	TRBV7-9	TRBD2	CASSLPNGGLAGETQYF	TGTGCCAGCAGCTTACCTAATGGGGGTCTAGCGGGGGAGACCCAGTACTTC
NA	TRBJ1-5	TRBV20-1	NA	CSAGDDQPQHF	TGCAGTGCAGGGGACGATCAGCCCCAGCATTTT
NA	TRBJ2-7	TRBV5-6	NA	CASSLVQGTYEQYF	TGTGCCAGCAGCTTGGTTCAAGGGACCTACGAGCAGTACTTC
NA	TRBJ2-1	TRBV27	NA	CASSFRVRSYNEQFF	TGTGCCAGCAGTTTTCGCGTTCGCTCCTACAATGAGCAGTTCTTC
NA	TRBJ2-5	TRBV21-1	NA	CATHLGRGQETQYF	TGTGCCACCCACCTAGGCAGGGGGCAAGAGACCCAGTACTTC
NA	TRBJ1-4	TRBV7-2	TRBD1	CASSLAPGGLATNEKLFF	TGTGCCAGCAGCTTAGCCCCAGGGGGCCTTGCAACTAATGAAAAACTGTTTTTT
once	TRBJ1-1	TRBV18	NA	CASSSAQNTEAFF	TGTGCCAGCTCCTCGGCCCAGAACACTGAAGCTTTCTTT
NA	TRBJ2-7	TRBV5-1	TRBD2	CASSHRSAGGRYEQYF	TGCGCCAGCAGCCACCGGAGTGCGGGAGGTCGCTACGAGCAGTACTTC
NA	TRBJ2-1	TRBV2	TRBD1	CASRLSGQGYNEQFF	TGTGCCAGCAGGCTGTCTGGACAGGGGTACAATGAGCAGTTCTTC
few	TRBJ1-3	TRBV5-4	NA	CASSLGGNTIYF	TGTGCCAGCAGCTTAGGTGGAAACACCATATATTTT
NA	TRBJ2-7	TRBV27	NA	CAINAYEQYF	TGTGCCATCAATGCCTACGAGCAGTACTTC
NA	TRBJ1-2	TRBV4-3	NA	CASSQEYQGSFGYTF	TGCGCCAGCAGCCAAGAGTATCAGGGTTCATTTGGCTACACCTTC
NA	TRBJ1-2	TRBV2	NA	CASSDSMDYGYTF	TGTGCCAGCAGTGACTCTATGGACTATGGCTACACCTTC
NA	TRBJ2-5	TRBV5-1	TRBD2	CASSLGTSGGARETQYF	TGCGCCAGCAGCTTGGGAACTAGCGGGGGGGCTCGGGAGACCCAGTACTTC
NA	TRBJ1-1	TRBV28	NA	CASSLWSEAFF	TGTGCCAGCAGTTTGTGGAGTGAAGCTTTCTTT
NA	TRBJ1-2	TRBV7-9	NA	CASSLQVTNHGYTF	TGTGCCAGCAGCCTACAGGTTACTAATCATGGCTACACCTTC
NA	TRBJ1-2	TRBV5-5	NA	CASSHSGTRDYGYTF	TGTGCCAGCAGTCATTCAGGGACCCGGGACTATGGCTACACCTTC
NA	TRBJ2-7	TRBV11-3	TRBD1	CASSSLNRWTGGPHEQYF	TGTGCCAGCAGCTCGCTCAATAGGTGGACAGGGGGTCCCCACGAGCAGTACTTC
few	TRBJ1-1	TRBV5-4	TRBD1	CASRETGGADGYGVNTEAFF	TGTGCCAGCAGGGAAACAGGGGGCGCGGATGGGTATGGTGTGAACACTGAAGCTTTCTTT
once	TRBJ2-2	TRBV27	NA	CASRGSRTGELFF	TGTGCCAGCCGGGGTAGCCGCACCGGGGAGCTGTTTTTT
NA	TRBJ1-2	TRBV5-6	NA	CASSRTATANYGYTF	TGTGCCAGCAGCCGAACAGCGACAGCTAACTATGGCTACACCTTC